One sample yielded the 27 T cell receptor beta chains listed below, sequenced in a study of T cells in Graves' hyperthyroidism and ophthalmopathy. RNA transcripts yielded amplified TCR beta CDR3 regions. Carried out on the TCR CDR3, a first-round RT-PCR used the HTBI primer set. Each CDR3 protein gets one entry after TCRdb re-called the multiplex PCR reads with MiXCR. Counted here are about 400,000 distinct CDR3 sequences, roughly 15% occurring once; the ten biggest clones make up approximately 20%. Sequenced input: blood. Receptors originate from a woman in her sixties or seventies with Graves' ophthalmopathy.

This clonotype was seen repeatedly, ten times or more. V gene TRBV15 combines with J gene TRBJ2-3; TRBD2 might be the D (6 bases). V lost 0 bases and J 4 bases, leaving 14 bases between the germline ends. The CDR3 contains 16 residues. Germline CDR1 and CDR2: LNHNV and YYDKDF (reference sequence). CDR3 bases: TGTGCCACCAGCAGAGACCGGGACTCCCGCCCAGATACGCAGTATTTT. Translation: CATSRDRDSRPDTQYF.

This clonotype was found a few times. V and J are TRBV12-3 or TRBV12-4 and TRBJ2-2, with a possible D match to TRBD1 (5 bases). Trimming left V 4 bases short and J 3 bases short, with 24 bases between. The CDR3 has 19 residues. The chain's CDR3 is CASSSFFSEGARHTGELFF. CDR3 coding DNA: TGTGCCAGCAGTTCTTTTTTTTCAGAAGGGGCTAGACACACCGGGGAGCTGTTTTTT.

In its sample, this clonotype was seen many times. The chain couples TRBV28 to TRBJ2-7; possible D gene TRBD2, 6 bases. V was clipped by 3 bases and J by 4 bases, with 13 bases between them. Germline CDR1 and CDR2: MDHEN and SYDVKM. This CDR3 spans 14 amino acids. CDR3 coding DNA: TGTGCCAGCAGTTTCGGGAGAGGCTTGTACGAGCAGTACTTC. This codes for CASSFGRGLYEQYF.

This clonotype was seen many times. The chain joins TRBV18 to TRBJ2-7; 11 bases match TRBD2. Germline CDR1 KGHSH, CDR2 LQKENI. With 6 bases clipped from V and 4 bases from J, the junction kept 8 bases outside the gene matches. The CDR3 length is 15 residues. The CDR3 loop is CASSTSTSGSYEQYF. CDR3 in DNA: TGTGCCAGCTCTACCAGTACTAGCGGGAGTTACGAGCAGTACTTC.

This chain connects TRBV9 to TRBJ2-3, with D possibly being TRBD1 (5 bases). Germline assignment: CDR1 SGDLS and CDR2 YYNGEE. Deletions cut 3 bases from V and 2 bases from J, with 13 bases between. The CDR3 extends over 15 amino acids. In DNA form, the CDR3 reads TGTGCCAGCAGCGCAACCCGACAGCTCACAGATACGCAGTATTTT. It translates to CASSATRQLTDTQYF.

There are many counts of this clonotype. CDR3 bases: TGTGCCAGCTCACCACTCCCAGACCAAGAGACCCAGTACTTC. Protein sequence: CASSPLPDQETQYF. The chain carries TRBV18 and TRBJ2-5; D not certain. The CDR3 spans 14 residues. Germline CDR1 is KGHSH and CDR2 is LQKENI. Trimming shortened V by 1 base and J by 0 bases, and 6 bases separated the two germline ends.

This clonotype has ten or more counts. The CDR3: CASSTGGKETQYF. The CDR3 DNA reads as TGTGCCAGCAGCACAGGGGGGAAAGAGACCCAGTACTTC. The gene calls are TRBV7-6 and TRBJ2-5; 8 bases are a match to TRBD1. V was pared by 5 bases and J by 3 bases, with 2 bases of the junction left unmatched. Germline CDR1 reads SGHVS; CDR2 reads FNYEAQ. The CDR3 spans 13 residues. The full variable domain, rest sourced from reference TRBV7-6 and TRBJ2-5, is GAGVSQSPRYKVTKRGQDVALRCDPISGHVSLYWYRQALGQGPEFLTYFNYEAQQDKSGLPNDRFSAERPEGSISTLTIQRTEQRDSAMYRCASSTGGKETQYFGPGTRLLVL.

The CDR3 spells CASSLAPRGETQYF. The CDR3 DNA reads TGTGCCAGCAGCTTAGCTCCCAGGGGGGAGACCCAGTACTTC. The rearrangement links TRBV7-8 to TRBJ2-5, with 7 bases lining up with TRBD1. Losses at the gene ends were 0 bases for V and 5 bases for J; bases not matched to a gene: 3. There are 14 residues in the CDR3. Germline CDR1 and CDR2: SGHVS and FQNEAQ.

The CDR3 region has the DNA TGTGCCAGCGCTCAATCCGCGGGAGCTAGTTACGAGCAGTACTTC. Translating it yields CASAQSAGASYEQYF. The chain is built from TRBV6-1 and TRBJ2-7, with 7 bases that match TRBD2. J lost 4 bases, V lost 8 bases, and 14 bases had no gene match. Germline V CDR1 and CDR2: MNHNS, SASEGT. The CDR3 spans 15 residues.

The chain employs TRBV28 and TRBJ1-2; no clear D gene. CDR3 length: 12 residues. V was clipped by 7 bases and J by 8 bases, with 14 bases between them. Germline lookup yields CDR1 MDHEN and CDR2 SYDVKM. The chain's CDR3 is CASMHRLEGYTF. In DNA, the CDR3 is TGTGCCAGCATGCACCGACTGGAGGGCTACACCTTC.

This clonotype was observed at least ten times. This sequence joins TRBV7-9 and TRBJ2-1, with D possibly TRBD2 on 5 matching bases. V was clipped by 4 bases and J by 1 base, with 14 bases between them. Germline lookup yields CDR1 SEHNR and CDR2 FQNEAQ (reference sequence). The CDR3 is made up of 16 amino acids. The CDR3 nucleotides are TGTGCCAGCAGCTCCCGGTCGGCGGGTTCCTACAATGAGCAGTTCTTC. As protein: CASSSRSAGSYNEQFF.

This clonotype was counted only a few times. V gene TRBV7-6 combines with J gene TRBJ2-7; maybe TRBD2 (5 bases). This CDR3 is built from 15 residues. Germline V CDR1 and CDR2: SGHVS, FNYEAQ. Trimming cost V 11 bases and J 4 bases, with 24 bases left between them. The CDR3 DNA reads as TGTGCCTCCCAGGAGCCGGGGTGGGGAGAGTACGAGCAGTACTTC. This codes for CASQEPGWGEYEQYF.

This clonotype was seen only a few times. V is TRBV4-1 and J is TRBJ2-7, with D hard to call. The germline V gene encodes CDR1 MGHRA and CDR2 YSYEKL. Trimming took off 0 bases at V and 4 bases at J, with 10 bases between the two ends. The CDR3 loop spans 14 amino acids. The CDR3 coding sequence is TGCGCCAGCAGCCAAGATTGGGGATCATACGAGCAGTACTTC. This gives the protein CASSQDWGSYEQYF.

This clonotype was detected only a few times. V usage is TRBV10-3 and J usage is TRBJ2-2; D is tentatively TRBD1 or TRBD2 (5 bases each). The germline gives CDR1 ENHRY, CDR2 SYGVKD. The CDR3 has 14 residues. Trimming removed 6 bases from V and 4 bases from J, with 12 bases in between. The CDR3 nucleotides read TGTGCCATCAGGACCCGGGACCCCACCGGGGAGCTGTTTTTT. It translates to CAIRTRDPTGELFF.

This clonotype was counted at least ten times. The CDR3 loop reads CASSATGTRVDTQYF. DNA of the CDR3: TGCGCCAGCAGCGCGACCGGGACGCGGGTGGATACGCAGTATTTT. The V call is TRBV5-1, the J call TRBJ2-3; either TRBD1 or TRBD2 may supply D (5 bases each). The CDR3 is 15 amino acids. Germline V gene lookup returns CDR1 SGHRS and CDR2 YFSETQ. The ends were cut back, 4 bases at V and 6 bases at J, with 18 bases in the middle.

This clonotype was recorded at least ten times. This sequence joins TRBV5-1 and TRBJ2-7; 11 bases match TRBD2. The CDR3 length is 16 residues. Germline CDR1 reads SGHRS; CDR2 reads YFSETQ. Trimming cost V 0 bases and J 4 bases; bases outside gene matches: 6. The DNA of the CDR3 is TGCGCCAGCAGCTTGGGTTCCGGGACTAGCGGATACGAGCAGTACTTC. Protein: CASSLGSGTSGYEQYF.

This clonotype was counted at least ten times. V gene TRBV7-9 combines with J gene TRBJ2-2, with D possibly called TRBD1 or TRBD2 (5 bases each). Germline V gene data show CDR1 as SEHNR and CDR2 as FQNEAQ (reference sequence). Trimming left V 8 bases short and J 0 bases short, with 16 bases between. This CDR3 is built from 16 residues. The CDR3 bases are TGTGCCAGCTCCGAGGCTAGGGACGCGAACACCGGGGAGCTGTTTTTT. Residues: CASSEARDANTGELFF.

This chain uses TRBV9 with TRBJ2-7; 9 nucleotides align to TRBD2. The CDR3 covers 15 residues. After removal of 0 bases from V and 6 bases from J, the junction contained 7 bases not matched to a gene. Germline values: CDR1 SGDLS, CDR2 YYNGEE. The CDR3 DNA follows: TGTGCCAGCAGCGTAGAGGCGGGAGGGCCGGGCGAGCAGTACTTC. This gives the protein CASSVEAGGPGEQYF.

A note on this clonotype: A read error may produce the germline difference seen at one junction end. The chain uses TRBV10-3 and TRBJ1-6, with 7 bases fitting TRBD1. The CDR3 contains 14 residues. In germline, CDR1 is ENHRY, CDR2 SYGVKD. CDR3 DNA sequence: TGTGCCACCAGTGGGGCAGGGGGGAATTCACCCCTCCACTTT. As protein: CATSGAGGNSPLHF.

Regarding this clonotype: At one of its ends the junction is not consistent with the germline gene, which may arise from a read error. The chain employs TRBV7-2 and TRBJ2-2; either TRBD1 or TRBD2 may supply D (5 bases each). The germline CDR1 and CDR2 sequences are SGHTA and FQGNSA. The CDR3 consists of 17 residues. CDR3 in amino acids: CASSLGGLWGKVGEPFF. In nucleotides, the CDR3 is TGTGCCAGCAGCTTAGGGGGGTTGTGGGGAAAAGTCGGGGAGCCGTTTTTT.

This clonotype came up many times. J is TRBJ2-1 and V is TRBV2; TRBD1 aligns across 7 bases. The V gene's germline CDR1 is SNHLY and CDR2 FYNNEI. With V trimmed by 7 bases and J by 5 bases, 8 bases remained unmatched. CDR3 length equals 14 residues. The CDR3, as DNA: TGTGCCAGCAAGAGACAGGGTATCCACAATGAGCAGTTCTTC. Protein sequence: CASKRQGIHNEQFF.

This clonotype was seen at least ten times. The rearrangement links TRBV3-1 to TRBJ2-7, with 7 bases aligning to TRBD2. The CDR3 covers 13 residues. CDR1 is LGHDT, CDR2 YNNKEL, per germline (reference sequence). Trimming at V came to 3 bases and at J to 6 bases, leaving 5 bases not matched to a gene. CDR3 nucleotides: TGTGCCAGCAGCCACGAGACTAGCCTCGAGCAGTACTTC. Amino acids: CASSHETSLEQYF.

The V and J genes are TRBV28 and TRBJ1-2; D unresolved. The V end was cut by 6 bases, the J end by 4 bases, with 9 bases between. Germline V gene sequence: CDR1 MDHEN, CDR2 SYDVKM. This CDR3 has 12 residues. For the CDR3, the DNA is TGTGCCAGCAGGCGGACGGCCTATGGCTACACCTTC. Its translation is CASRRTAYGYTF.

This clonotype was seen at least ten times. CDR3 sequence reads: CAISVSGMGSDTQYF. The CDR3 nucleotides read TGTGCCATCAGTGTGAGCGGGATGGGGTCAGATACGCAGTATTTT. The chain carries TRBV10-3 and TRBJ2-3; 7 bases fit TRBD2. V lost 4 bases and J lost 4; bases outside the gene matches: 8. Germline values: CDR1 ENHRY, CDR2 SYGVKD. The CDR3 is 15 residues long.

The chain combines TRBV20-1 with TRBJ2-7; 12 nucleotides line up with TRBD2. J was trimmed by 4 bases and V by 6 bases; bases with no gene match: 7. There are 14 residues in the CDR3. Germline V gene data show CDR1 as DFQATT and CDR2 as SNEGSKA (reference sequence). CDR3 DNA: TGCAGTGCGGAACTAGCGGGAGGCTCTTACGAGCAGTACTTC. It specifies CSAELAGGSYEQYF.

At least ten counts were recorded for this clonotype. The V call is TRBV6-2 or TRBV6-3, the J call TRBJ2-1; TRBD2 matches at 8 bases. This CDR3 is 16 amino acids long. After removal of 2 bases from V and 0 bases from J, the junction contained 3 bases not matched to a gene. Germline CDR1 reads MNHEY; CDR2 reads SVGEGT. CDR3: CASSYGLAGSYNEQFF. The CDR3 coding sequence is TGTGCCAGCAGTTACGGGCTAGCGGGCTCCTACAATGAGCAGTTCTTC.

J is TRBJ1-6 and V is TRBV6-1; D unclear. The CDR3 is 16 residues long. Germline CDR1 MNHNS, CDR2 SASEGT. The V end was cut by 2 bases, the J end by 9 bases, with 17 bases between. The CDR3 region is CASSERLLRGASPLHF. CDR3 DNA sequence: TGTGCCAGCAGTGAACGGCTGCTTCGTGGTGCTTCACCCCTCCACTTT.